Listed below are T cell receptor beta chains from one sample, sequenced in a study of T-cell memory formation after mild COVID-19. TCRdb processed the 5' RACE reads anew with MiXCR; each CDR3 protein has one entry. The profile covers hundreds of thousands of distinct CDR3 sequences, with approximately 21% appearing a single time and approximately 8% taken by the ten largest. The sequenced sample was PBMCs or a T cell subset sorted from them (not recorded which). The receptors originated from an adult woman who had mild COVID-19 (a few samples of this study predate the infection). Cell type and time point are not known. The CDR3 runs from the conserved cysteine through the conserved F or W. The D gene is left open where the match is weak. Expanded clones are given a class, and other clones once, few, many or no size at all.

J gene,V gene,clone size,D gene,CDR3 protein,CDR3 DNA
TRBJ2-1,TRBV6-1,-,TRBD2,CASSLERGLNPLSEQFF,TGTGCCAGCAGCCTCGAGCGGGGTCTTAATCCCCTCAGTGAGCAGTTCTTC
TRBJ2-6,TRBV5-5,many,-,CASSLRFSGANVLTF,TGTGCCAGCAGCTTGAGGTTCTCTGGGGCCAACGTCCTGACTTTC
TRBJ1-5,TRBV12-3/TRBV12-4,few,-,CASSNRDKKYQPQHF,TGTGCCAGCAGCAATCGGGACAAAAAGTATCAGCCCCAGCATTTT
TRBJ1-1,TRBV19,-,-,CASSIDPPGAWNTEAFF,TGTGCCAGTAGTATAGATCCGCCGGGGGCCTGGAACACTGAAGCTTTCTTT
TRBJ2-7,TRBV7-6,-,-,CASSLAATGEQYF,TGTGCCAGCAGCTTAGCGGCCACCGGCGAGCAGTACTTC
TRBJ2-1,TRBV7-9,few,-,CASSLALWGHNEQFF,TGTGCCAGCAGTTTGGCGCTTTGGGGACACAATGAGCAGTTCTTC
TRBJ1-2,TRBV4-2,-,TRBD1,CASSQDRVHYGYTF,TGTGCCAGCAGCCAGGACAGGGTTCACTATGGCTACACCTTC
TRBJ2-2,TRBV5-1,many,TRBD2,CASSSSGSTGELFF,TGCGCCAGCAGCTCTAGCGGGAGCACCGGGGAGCTGTTTTTT
TRBJ2-1,TRBV30,few,TRBD2,CAWRTSGGHNEQFF,TGTGCCTGGAGGACTAGCGGGGGGCACAATGAGCAGTTCTTC
TRBJ2-1,TRBV9,many,TRBD2,CASSTAGGPREQFF,TGTGCCAGCAGCACCGCGGGGGGCCCTCGGGAGCAGTTCTTC
TRBJ2-1,TRBV4-1,-,TRBD1,CASSQSGTGREQFF,TGCGCCAGCAGCCAGTCCGGGACAGGCCGAGAGCAGTTCTTC
TRBJ2-7,TRBV12-3/TRBV12-4,few,-,CASSFGQAGRYF,TGTGCCAGCAGTTTCGGTCAGGCAGGGCGATACTTC
TRBJ2-5,TRBV14,few,-,CASSQLQLRETQYF,TGTGCCAGCAGCCAACTACAACTAAGGGAGACCCAGTACTTC
TRBJ1-1,TRBV7-2,few,-,CASSARLSEAFF,TGTGCCAGCAGCGCAAGACTTTCTGAAGCTTTCTTT
TRBJ2-7,TRBV10-3,few,-,CAISDPPYEQYF,TGTGCCATCAGTGATCCCCCCTACGAGCAGTACTTC
TRBJ1-3,TRBV29-1,-,-,CSAGVTGTAGNTIYF,TGCAGCGCCGGGGTCACAGGGACGGCTGGAAACACCATATATTTT
TRBJ1-1,TRBV5-1,many,TRBD1,CASSLGDRGRPMTEAFF,TGCGCCAGCAGCCTAGGGGACAGGGGGCGGCCTATGACTGAAGCTTTCTTT
TRBJ1-1,TRBV5-1,few,-,CASSLDGTWTEAFF,TGCGCCAGCAGCTTGGACGGAACCTGGACTGAAGCTTTCTTT
TRBJ2-2,TRBV7-2,-,-,CASSFRGHKTNTGELFF,TGTGCCAGCAGCTTTCGGGGACACAAAACGAACACCGGGGAGCTGTTTTTT
TRBJ2-7,TRBV5-5,-,TRBD1,CASSSGQINYEQYF,TGTGCCAGCAGCTCGGGACAGATCAACTACGAGCAGTACTTC
TRBJ2-7,TRBV12-3/TRBV12-4,-,-,CASSQTDRWEQYF,TGTGCCAGCAGCCAGACGGACAGATGGGAGCAGTACTTC
TRBJ2-7,TRBV7-9,-,TRBD1,CASSLPGQGIGEQYF,TGTGCCAGCAGCTTACCGGGACAGGGAATAGGCGAGCAGTACTTC
TRBJ1-5,TRBV27,few,-,CASSPWDPRGNQPQHF,TGTGCCAGCAGTCCATGGGACCCACGGGGCAATCAGCCCCAGCATTTT
TRBJ2-1,TRBV7-3,few,-,CASSLGYMSSYNEQFF,TGTGCCAGCAGCTTAGGCTATATGAGCTCCTACAATGAGCAGTTCTTC
TRBJ1-5,TRBV20-1,few,-,CSARLSQNQPQHF,TGCAGTGCTAGACTAAGCCAGAATCAGCCCCAGCATTTT
TRBJ1-2,TRBV27,few,-,CASSPRGGANYGYTF,TGTGCCAGCAGTCCCCGGGGGGGGGCTAACTATGGCTACACCTTC
TRBJ2-1,TRBV7-6,few,TRBD1,CASSPRQGAGEQFF,TGTGCCAGCAGCCCCCGACAGGGGGCGGGTGAGCAGTTCTTC
TRBJ1-2,TRBV7-2,-,-,CASSSFGISSGLYGYTF,TGTGCCAGCAGCTCCTTCGGCATTTCGTCAGGCCTCTATGGCTACACCTTC
TRBJ2-2,TRBV24-1,many,-,CATSDARAEELFF,TGTGCCACCAGTGATGCCAGGGCAGAGGAGCTGTTTTTT
TRBJ2-3,TRBV12-3/TRBV12-4,-,TRBD2,CASSPISGTTQYF,TGTGCCAGCAGCCCCATTAGCGGGACTACGCAGTATTTT
TRBJ1-1,TRBV27,few,-,CASSSIPRAVEAFF,TGTGCCAGCAGTTCCATACCCCGGGCGGTTGAAGCTTTCTTT
TRBJ1-5,TRBV5-6,-,-,CASSLVGGRYSNQPQHF,TGTGCCAGCAGCTTGGTAGGAGGGCGGTACAGCAATCAGCCCCAGCATTTT